The rows below give T cell receptor beta chains drawn from one sample of a study of metastatic and nonmetastatic thyroid tumors. TCRdb redid the clone calls on the PCR reads using MiXCR. The repertoire includes over 30,000 clones, approximately 17% of them detected once, and about an eighth sits in the top ten. Sequences were obtained from tumor tissue. Receptor source: a female donor with papillary thyroid cancer or a benign thyroid nodule (not recorded which). Some clones in this sample may be carry-over from other donors' samples. Both conserved end residues are part of each CDR3. Fields, in order: CDR3 DNA, CDR3 protein, D gene, J gene, V gene, clone size. A D gene is named only where the DNA matches it firmly. Clone size is shown for a subset of rows, as once, few, many or a class of expanded clone.

TGTGCCAGCAGTCGGAGAGGACTCTTAGCCAAAAACATTCAGTACTTC | CASSRRGLLAKNIQYF | NA | TRBJ2-4 | TRBV28 | many
TGTGCCAGCAGTGGCCCAGTGTCTAACACCTACGAGCAGTACTTC | CASSGPVSNTYEQYF | NA | TRBJ2-7 | TRBV6-1 | NA
TGTGCCAGCAGCCGCGCTCAAGCTAGCCAAGAGACCCAGTACTTC | CASSRAQASQETQYF | NA | TRBJ2-5 | TRBV7-9 | NA
TGTGCCAGCAGCGGGGACAGGGGTTTATCACCCCTCCACTTT | CASSGDRGLSPLHF | TRBD1 | TRBJ1-6 | TRBV5-6 | NA
TGTGCCAGCATCCCTAACGTGGCAGAGAAGTATTGCTACACCTTC | CASIPNVAEKYCYTF | NA | TRBJ1-2 | TRBV6-2/TRBV6-3 | few
TGTGCCAGCAGTCTGGCCGATGAGCAGTTCTTC | CASSLADEQFF | NA | TRBJ2-1 | TRBV12-3/TRBV12-4 | many
TGTGCCAGCGGATACGGTGGCAGTTCATACCAAGAGACCCAGTACTTC | CASGYGGSSYQETQYF | NA | TRBJ2-5 | TRBV2 | many
TGCAGTGCTAGTGCCCCGGGGGATCCTAATGAAAAACTGTTTTTT | CSASAPGDPNEKLFF | NA | TRBJ1-4 | TRBV20-1 | medium-sized
TGTGCCAGCAGCCAAGGATACGAGCAGTACTTC | CASSQGYEQYF | NA | TRBJ2-7 | TRBV14 | many
TGCAGCGTGGGTCGGGGCCCTCTGCGAGATGAGCAGTTCTTC | CSVGRGPLRDEQFF | NA | TRBJ2-1 | TRBV29-1 | many
TGTGCCAGCAGCTTCGGGGGGCTGGGGGACAGCACAGATACGCAGTATTTT | CASSFGGLGDSTDTQYF | NA | TRBJ2-3 | TRBV5-4 | few
TGCGCCAGCAGCTCGGGACAGGGCTCCTACAATGAGCAGTTCTTC | CASSSGQGSYNEQFF | TRBD1 | TRBJ2-1 | TRBV5-1 | NA
TGTGCCACCAGCACCAATGTCGGTCAGCCCCAGCATTTT | CATSTNVGQPQHF | NA | TRBJ1-5 | TRBV15 | many
TGTGCCAGCAGCTTAGGTTCAACAGGGGCCCGCACAGATACGCAGTATTTT | CASSLGSTGARTDTQYF | TRBD1 | TRBJ2-3 | TRBV11-1 | NA
TGTGCCAGCAGCCATATAGCGGGGACCACAGATACGCAGTATTTT | CASSHIAGTTDTQYF | TRBD2 | TRBJ2-3 | TRBV14 | many
TGTGCCAGCAGTTTCATAGGACAGGGGTTGGTAGGGGCCAACGTCCTGACTTTC | CASSFIGQGLVGANVLTF | TRBD1 | TRBJ2-6 | TRBV12-3/TRBV12-4 | many